The next 32 T cell receptor beta chains were all read from a single sample in a study of T-cell reconstitution after alpha-beta-depleted transplantation in children. Preparing the TCRbeta library involved the use of unique molecular identifiers. MiXCR was run by TCRdb on the PCR reads, yielding one entry per CDR3 protein. The sample includes roughly 300,000 distinct CDR3 sequences, about 10% of them seen just once. The input for sequencing was PBMCs from the stem cell graft donor, taken from the stem cell graft. These receptors came from a human donor who donated a stem cell graft to a child with SCID.

This clonotype has a handful of counts. The chain has TRBV2 and TRBJ1-1; a possible D gene is TRBD1 (5 bases). Germline V lookup: CDR1 SNHLY, CDR2 FYNNEI. This CDR3 region has 11 residues. Between the trimmed V and J ends, which lost 6 bases and 7 bases, there was a span of 9 bases. The CDR3 sequence is CASRGRFEAFF. CDR3 nucleotides: TGTGCCAGCAGGGGACGGTTTGAAGCTTTCTTT.

Details on this clonotype: A single base separates this from a much larger clone, so it may be a read error. The V call is TRBV5-1, the J call TRBJ2-2; the D call may be TRBD1 or TRBD2 (5 bases each). The CDR3 runs to 15 residues. CDR1 and CDR2 (germline): SGHRS, YFSETQ. For the CDR3, the DNA is TGCGCCAGCAGCCCCGGGACGGCGAACACCGAGGAGCTGTTTTTT. It encodes CASSPGTANTEELFF. The complete variable domain, with remaining parts taken from reference TRBV5-1 and TRBJ2-2, reads KAGVTQTPRYLIKTRGQQVTLSCSPISGHRSVSWYQQTPGQGLQFLFEYFSETQRNKGNFPGRFSGRQFSNSRSEMNVSTLELGDSALYLCASSPGTANTEELFFGEGSRLTVL.

The V gene is TRBV9, the J gene TRBJ2-5; 7 positions match TRBD1. The CDR3 contains 15 residues. CDR1 is SGDLS, CDR2 YYNGEE, per germline. Trimming took 3 bases from V and 4 from J; bases not matched to a gene: 9. CDR3 sequence reads: CASSARDRERETQYF. The CDR3 bases are TGTGCCAGCAGCGCCCGGGACAGAGAACGAGAGACCCAGTACTTC.

The J gene is TRBJ2-1, the V gene TRBV20-1; 13 nucleotides match TRBD2. Germline trimming cut 0 bases from V and 0 bases from J; bases unmatched to any gene: 8. Germline lookup yields CDR1 DFQATT and CDR2 SNEGSKA (reference sequence). The CDR3 runs 19 residues. The CDR3 region has the DNA TGCAGTGCTAGAGACTTGACTAGCGGGGGGCCCAGCTCCTACAATGAGCAGTTCTTC. The encoded protein is CSARDLTSGGPSSYNEQFF.

The chain is built from TRBV5-1 and TRBJ1-4; D ambiguous. Trimming removed 3 bases from V and 4 bases from J, with 7 bases in between. Germline CDR1 and CDR2: SGHRS and YFSETQ. There are 13 residues in the CDR3. The chain's CDR3 is CASSWQRNEKLFF. CDR3 DNA: TGCGCCAGCAGCTGGCAGCGTAATGAAAAACTGTTTTTT.

This clonotype was observed a few times. The rearrangement joins TRBV7-2 to TRBJ1-6; a possible D gene is TRBD1 (6 bases). CDR1 and CDR2 from the germline V gene are SGHTA and FQGNSA. There are 14 residues in the CDR3. Trimming pared 1 base from V and 13 bases from J, leaving 14 bases between. The CDR3 DNA follows: TGTGCCAGCAGCTTAGTGGGGGCAGGGACCCCCCTCCACTTT. Amino acid sequence: CASSLVGAGTPLHF.

This clonotype was found a few times. The chain carries TRBV20-1 and TRBJ2-7; 11 bases match TRBD1. In germline, CDR1 is DFQATT, CDR2 SNEGSKA (reference sequence). Losses at the gene ends were 3 bases for V and 4 bases for J; bases not matched to a gene: 2. CDR3 length equals 13 residues. This CDR3 reads CSARGQGGYEQYF. The CDR3 DNA is TGCAGTGCTAGGGGACAGGGGGGTTACGAGCAGTACTTC.

This clonotype was observed a handful of times. The chain is built from TRBV7-8 and TRBJ1-1; D unclear. The germline V and J ends were trimmed by 0 bases and 6 bases, with 5 bases remaining between them. Per the germline V gene, CDR1 is SGHVS and CDR2 is FQNEAQ. The CDR3 length is 12 residues. The CDR3 DNA reads as TGTGCCAGCAGCTTAGCGATTTCTGAAGCTTTCTTT. It is translated as CASSLAISEAFF.

This clonotype was picked up a small number of times. J is TRBJ1-1 and V is TRBV10-3; no clear D. CDR3 length equals 13 residues. V dropped 5 bases and J dropped 7 bases, with 14 bases sitting between them. Germline V gives CDR1 ENHRY, CDR2 SYGVKD. CDR3 loop: CAISSLPGNEAFF. The CDR3 nucleotides are TGTGCCATCAGTTCCCTACCGGGAAATGAAGCTTTCTTT.

CDR3 in DNA: TGTGCCAGCACCTACGGTCCGCTGAACACTGAAGCTTTCTTT. Translation: CASTYGPLNTEAFF. The V gene is TRBV3-1, the J gene TRBJ1-1, with no clear D. The CDR3 contains 14 residues. Germline V gives CDR1 LGHDT, CDR2 YNNKEL (reference sequence). The ends were cut back, 7 bases at V and 0 bases at J, with 12 bases in the middle.

The chain joins TRBV29-1 to TRBJ2-1; D might be TRBD1 (5 bases). The V end lost 6 bases, the J end lost 0 bases, and 12 bases lay between the germline ends. The CDR3 loop spans 14 amino acids. In germline, CDR1 is SQVTM, CDR2 ANQGSEA. The CDR3 is CSVRQPSSYNEQFF. The CDR3 coding sequence is TGCAGCGTAAGACAGCCAAGCTCCTACAATGAGCAGTTCTTC.

This clonotype was seen ten or more times. The chain employs TRBV18 and TRBJ2-6, with D maybe TRBD1 (6 bases). The ends were cut back, 2 bases at V and 0 bases at J, with 17 bases in the middle. CDR1 is KGHSH, CDR2 LQKENI, per germline. The CDR3 runs to 19 residues. The CDR3 bases are TGTGCCAGCTCACCATTCGTCCAGGGGTTATCCTCTGGGGCCAACGTCCTGACTTTC. This translates into CASSPFVQGLSSGANVLTF.

V gene TRBV5-1 combines with J gene TRBJ2-7; TRBD1 matches at 9 bases. The CDR3 runs 15 residues. Unmatched junction bases numbered 11, after V lost 4 bases and J lost 6 bases. In germline, CDR1 is SGHRS, CDR2 YFSETQ. The CDR3 spells CASSLRGTGIGEQYF. Written as DNA, the CDR3 is TGCGCCAGCAGCCTAAGGGGGACAGGGATTGGCGAGCAGTACTTC.

This clonotype was counted ten times or more. CDR3 DNA sequence: TGTGCCAGCAGTCAAACGGGATCTGGAAACACCATATATTTT. This sequence encodes CASSQTGSGNTIYF. V is TRBV11-2 and J is TRBJ1-3; D is ambiguous. V lost 6 bases, J lost 1 base, and 10 bases lay in between. The CDR3 spans 14 residues. The germline gives CDR1 SGHAT, CDR2 FQNNGV.

This clonotype was observed a handful of times. The CDR3 DNA follows: TGCAGTGCTGCTCCCCTCGCAGATACGCAGTATTTT. This codes for CSAAPLADTQYF. The gene calls are TRBV20-1 and TRBJ2-3; D remains ambiguous. Between the trimmed V and J ends, which lost 5 bases and 4 bases, there was a span of 10 bases. Germline V gene data show CDR1 as DFQATT and CDR2 as SNEGSKA (reference sequence). The CDR3 spans 12 residues.

This clonotype has ten or more counts. This chain joins TRBV12-3 or TRBV12-4 and TRBJ2-2; D gene unclear. The CDR3 extends over 15 amino acids. Trimming left V 1 base short and J 0 bases short, with 6 bases between. CDR3 loop: CASSLGAANTGELFF. The DNA for the CDR3 is TGTGCCAGCAGTTTAGGGGCAGCGAACACCGGGGAGCTGTTTTTT.

V and J are TRBV12-3 or TRBV12-4 and TRBJ2-5; no clear D gene. The CDR3 length is 14 residues. V shed 1 base and J shed 3 bases, with 9 bases lying between them. DNA of the CDR3: TGTGCCAGCAGTTTAGTAGGCAGTGAAGAGACCCAGTACTTC. Protein: CASSLVGSEETQYF.

This rearrangement joins TRBV6-5 to TRBJ2-1, with 7 bases aligning to TRBD1. The germline V gene has CDR1 MNHEY and CDR2 SVGAGI. This CDR3 has 18 residues. J lost 0 bases, V lost 1 base, and 9 bases had no gene match. CDR3 nucleotides: TGTGCCAGCAGTTACTTCCGGCCGGGACAGAGCTCCTACAATGAGCAGTTCTTC. Residues: CASSYFRPGQSSYNEQFF.

This clonotype was counted only a few times. CDR3 sequence: CASSFGERVGTDTQYF. DNA of the CDR3: TGCGCCAGCAGCTTTGGAGAGCGGGTTGGCACAGATACGCAGTATTTT. The chain employs TRBV5-1 and TRBJ2-3; the D gene is possibly TRBD2 (6 bases). The CDR3 sequence is 16 residues long. The V end was cut by 2 bases, the J end by 1 base, with 14 bases between. In germline, CDR1 is SGHRS, CDR2 YFSETQ.

In this sample, this clonotype turned up a few times. The chain employs TRBV7-9 and TRBJ2-3, with a possible D match to TRBD2 (5 bases). Germline assignment: CDR1 SEHNR and CDR2 FQNEAQ (reference sequence). CDR3 length equals 14 residues. The ends were cut back, 4 bases at V and 6 bases at J, with 14 bases in the middle. DNA for the CDR3: TGTGCCAGCAGCTCACCACTAGTATTCGATACGCAGTATTTT. Amino acids: CASSSPLVFDTQYF.

The chain recombines TRBV4-1 with TRBJ2-3; the match to TRBD1 covers 8 bases. The CDR3 runs 17 residues. With 0 bases clipped from V and 2 bases from J, the junction kept 7 bases outside the gene matches. Germline V gene sequence: CDR1 MGHRA, CDR2 YSYEKL. The CDR3 protein is CASSQDRTGGYTDTQYF. CDR3 bases: TGCGCCAGCAGCCAAGATCGCACAGGGGGTTACACAGATACGCAGTATTTT.

This chain joins TRBV6-4 and TRBJ1-1, with D possibly matching TRBD1 (5 bases). CDR1 is MRHNA, CDR2 SNTAGT, per germline. This CDR3 contains 17 residues. Trimming cost V 0 bases and J 1 base, with 15 bases left between them. Here the CDR3 reads CASSDSSRVRKNTEAFF. In DNA, the CDR3 is TGTGCCAGCAGTGACTCGTCCAGGGTTAGGAAGAACACTGAAGCTTTCTTT.

Remarks on this clonotype: A much larger clonotype is one base distant, so this may be a read error. This chain's CDR3 is CASKGATTNYGYTF. The CDR3 DNA sequence: TGTGCCAGCAAGGGGGCCACTACAAACTATGGCTACACCTTC. V usage is TRBV2 and J usage is TRBJ1-2, with 7 bases that match TRBD1. The V and J ends lost 7 bases and 2 bases, in that order; junction bases with no gene match: 7. There are 14 residues in the CDR3. CDR1 is SNHLY, CDR2 FYNNEI, per germline.

This clonotype was recorded many times. CDR3 protein: CASSSGSTEAFF. DNA for the CDR3: TGTGCCAGCAGCTCAGGGAGCACTGAAGCTTTCTTT. V and J are TRBV4-2 and TRBJ1-1; possible D gene TRBD1, 5 bases. The CDR3 sequence is 12 residues long. Germline lookup yields CDR1 LGHNA and CDR2 YNFKEQ. The V and J ends lost 5 bases and 4 bases respectively, with 8 bases between them.

In its sample, this clonotype was seen a few times. V usage is TRBV5-1 and J usage is TRBJ1-2; 9 bases agree with TRBD1. V lost 4 bases to trimming and J lost 5 bases; unmatched junction nucleotides: 6. CDR1 is SGHRS, CDR2 YFSETQ, per germline. There are 14 residues in the CDR3. This CDR3 is CASSGLQGAYGYTF. CDR3 in DNA: TGCGCCAGCAGCGGACTACAGGGGGCATATGGCTACACCTTC.

This clonotype was recorded at least ten times. The J gene is TRBJ2-3, the V gene TRBV7-9; perhaps TRBD2 as D (5 bases). The CDR3 contains 13 residues. CDR1 is SEHNR and CDR2 is FQNEAQ in the germline V gene (reference sequence). Trimming cost V 6 bases and J 3 bases, with 10 bases left between them. The DNA for the CDR3 is TGTGCCAGCAGGCCGGACTTTACAGATACGCAGTATTTT. It translates to CASRPDFTDTQYF.

V gene TRBV7-3 combines with J gene TRBJ2-1; TRBD1 might be the D (5 bases). The CDR3 covers 13 residues. The germline gives CDR1 SGHTA, CDR2 FQGTGA. V was pared by 0 bases and J by 14 bases, with 14 bases between. CDR3 residues: CASSLTREGVEFF. As DNA, the CDR3 is TGTGCCAGCAGCTTAACAAGGGAAGGGGTGGAGTTCTTC.

This clonotype was observed a handful of times. The chain has TRBV4-1 and TRBJ2-2, with TRBD2 matching over 9 bases. The V segment lost 3 bases and the J segment 3 bases; nucleotides outside the gene matches: 2. CDR1 is MGHRA and CDR2 is YSYEKL in the germline V gene. CDR3 length: 15 amino acids. CDR3 nucleotides: TGCGCCAGCAGCCACAGCGGGGGGTACACCGGGGAGCTGTTTTTT. It translates to CASSHSGGYTGELFF.

This chain uses TRBV18 with TRBJ2-1, with a weak D call TRBD1 (6 bases). CDR3 length: 16 residues. The germline gives CDR1 KGHSH, CDR2 LQKENI. Trimming took off 5 bases at V and 6 bases at J, with 20 bases between the two ends. The CDR3 reads CASSAQGTRGGNEQFF. In DNA form, the CDR3 reads TGTGCCAGCTCAGCTCAGGGGACCCGAGGAGGCAATGAGCAGTTCTTC.

The chain links TRBV5-5 to TRBJ2-5, with D hard to call. Germline V gene lookup returns CDR1 SGHKS and CDR2 YYEKEE (reference sequence). The germline V and J ends were trimmed by 4 bases and 4 bases, with 14 bases remaining between them. The CDR3 is 14 amino acids. CDR3 residues: CASSHKGLSETQYF. The CDR3 DNA follows: TGTGCCAGCAGCCACAAGGGATTATCAGAGACCCAGTACTTC.

This clonotype was seen repeatedly, ten times or more. The rearrangement uses TRBV12-3 or TRBV12-4 and TRBJ2-3; the match to TRBD2 covers 8 bases. V lost 2 bases and J lost 5; bases outside the gene matches: 12. The CDR3 loop spans 17 amino acids. The CDR3 sequence is CASSLRGFGGGRDTQYF. The CDR3 DNA follows: TGTGCCAGCAGTTTAAGAGGTTTTGGCGGGGGGAGAGATACGCAGTATTTT.

This clonotype appeared a few times. V and J are TRBV3-1 and TRBJ2-5, with 7 nucleotides matching TRBD1. Unmatched junction bases numbered 16, after V lost 4 bases and J lost 2 bases. From germline, CDR1 is LGHDT and CDR2 YNNKEL (reference sequence). The CDR3 runs 18 residues. The DNA for the CDR3 is TGTGCCAGCAGCCCCATCCGGGACAGATGGTGGGTGCAAGAGACCCAGTACTTC. Translation: CASSPIRDRWWVQETQYF.